This TCR beta chain comes out of a study of blood T cell repertoires in COVID-19 (TCRdb year 2020). Some background on the complete study: Samples from collaborators originated in the United States, Italy and Spain and spanned both the acute and convalescent phases of COVID-19. The prospective study material was composed of cDNA or gDNA derived from T cells, B-cell-depleted T cells, or PBMCs. Deeply sampled blood TCRbeta repertoires from subjects exposed to, actively infected with, or recovered from COVID-19 were included in the dataset. The repertoires were released in a freely available public database meant as a resource for research on the immune response to SARS-CoV-2. The samples were drawn from the first 160 participants of the ongoing ImmuneRACE study and from about 1,200 subjects provided by 6 global collaborators. A de-identified subject ID, COVID-19 status, age in years and sex were almost always included in the sample metadata. Where available, HLA class I and class II types were taken from metadata supplied by the sample provider and were not determined by assay-based typing.

The immunoSEQ Assay, a bias-controlled multiplex PCR, was used to amplify TCRbeta CDR3 regions from genomic DNA. Processing in the source paper ran as follows. The number of nucleated cells in each sample was estimated by amplification of reference gene primers within the assay. To quantify the absolute abundance of each unique TCRbeta CDR3 rearrangement, sequence reads were collapsed and filtered. For each sample, productive Simpson clonality was calculated as the square root of Simpson's diversity index across productive rearrangements. The table was pulled from immuneACCESS by TCRdb, which kept in-frame rearrangements only. Such tables lose some clones; where checked, under half of the loss comes from unresolved V genes, and the rest has no known cause. The D gene and trimming were derived from the DNA, and the V and J assignments and clone size from that table. Recorded for this sample are 400,000 to 500,000 clones; 80% to 90% of them occurred a single time. Jointly, the top ten make up 1.4% to 1.5% of the sample.

Collaborating institutions collected whole blood in K2EDTA tubes following their own protocols. For TCRbeta analysis, collaborator samples were shipped as frozen whole blood, as isolated PBMCs, or as DNA extracted from either sample type. Study-wide conclusions, independent of this receptor: Clinical and demographic metadata were provided uncurated, with the amount varying by source and participant.

Ends trimmed: V by 1 base, J by 3 bases; bases unmatched to a gene: 10. As encoded in the germline V gene (reference sequence), CDR1 is LGHDT while CDR2 is YNNKEL. The CDR3 has 17 amino acids, counting the end cysteine and phenylalanine. Only the CDR3 portion is preserved as DNA: 51 bases, with reading frame beginning at the first base. Comment on this clone: Its antigen specificity is not known. Within one base of it there is no much larger clone, and no base qualities were kept.

Sequenced: peripheral blood. The clonotype originates from a woman aged 25 to 39 with active or convalescent COVID-19. The sequence joins TRBV3-1 (or the pseudogene TRBV3-2) to TRBJ2-5; 8 bases in between match TRBD2. In nucleotides, the sequence is TGTGCCAGCAGCCAAGTCCGGCTACTAGCGGAAAAAGAGACCCAGTACTTC. Its translation reads: CASSQVRLLAEKETQYF.